This T cell receptor (beta chain) appears in the sequencing data of a study of T cells in Graves' hyperthyroidism and ophthalmopathy (dated by TCRdb to between 2018 and 2020). Regarding the study in general: Peripheral blood samples were taken at initial diagnosis, before any treatment was given. The paper reports TCR Vbeta CDR3 sequencing of approximately 140 peripheral blood samples: 40 or so ophthalmopathy, roughly 80 hyperthyroidism and around 17 progressor patients. To identify distinguishing TCR V-J signatures, a discovery cohort of around 100 patients was used, comprising 40 to 45 with Graves' ophthalmopathy and some 60 with stable Graves' hyperthyroidism. In about 6 Graves' hyperthyroidism patients, the study also compared T-cell repertoires from thyroid tissue with T-cell repertoires from blood. Prospective prediction of ophthalmopathy was tested in an independent validation cohort consisting of some 19 hyperthyroidism patients and about 17 patients who later progressed to ophthalmopathy. After sampling, hyperthyroidism patients received methimazole starting at 30 mg daily, and ophthalmopathy patients received high-dose intravenous methylprednisolone. The approximately 90 discovery patients were randomly split 7:3 into training and test sets.

The paper's findings and limits, for the study overall: In validation, the model predicted progression to ophthalmopathy a median of 6.5 months before onset, with 70% to 71% sensitivity and almost 75% specificity. Most expanded thyroid clonotypes (frequency above 0.001) were also detected in blood, a finding suggesting that blood repertoires may reflect thyroid immune responses. No statistical method was used to fix the sample size in advance, and group allocation was not hidden from the investigators. A 13 V-J signature model separated ophthalmopathy from stable hyperthyroidism, with 87.88% sensitivity and roughly 84% specificity in cross-validation and 80%/75% in testing.

The TCR beta CDR3 regions were amplified from the RNA transcripts. The first round of RT-PCR for the TCR CDR3 was performed with the HTBI primer set and the Qiagen OneStep RT-PCR kit. The libraries were constructed in a second round of multiplex PCR and then size-selected and purified. Sequencing of the libraries was done on an Illumina HiSeq2000 using paired-end 100 bp reads. The study's own analysis went as follows. SOAPnuke was used to process the raw data, throwing out any read that contained adapters or uncalled bases, had a mean Phred below 15, or lacked an exact constant-primer or identifier match. COPE v1.2.5 was used to merge high-quality paired reads, and clonotypes were defined as unique nucleotide sequences. MiTCR v1.1 was used to align clonotypes to the IMGT TRBV, TRBD and TRBJ reference segments. The analysis was restricted to V-J combinations with a frequency above 0.0001, which together covered 99% to 99.2% of the repertoires. A TCS score was defined as the ratio of F50 (clonal expansion) to E x V (chaos), with BLOSUM62-based TCRdist applied between CDR3 peptides within each V-J. Welch's t-statistics and random forest reduced just over 500 V-J features to 10 to 15, which were used in a naive Bayes classifier (R e1071). TCRdb trimmed the raw reads at Q25, called clones with MiXCR and kept productive beta chains. A single entry per CDR3 protein holds the most common genes and DNA from its merged rows. These V and J calls derive from TCRdb rather than the authors' analysis. The sample has around 450,000 distinct CDR3 sequences on record, roughly 14% of them singletons. Together, the top ten hold approximately 7.5% of the sample.

This clonotype was detected only a few times. Its antigen target is currently unknown. No base quality values were provided; no much bigger clone lies one nucleotide off. A patient counted as having stable Graves' hyperthyroidism if no progression to ophthalmopathy occurred over 18 months of follow-up. Hyperthyroidism patients were newly diagnosed, had a disease duration of under 2 months, and were aged 18 to 65 years. Any patient with an uncontrolled infection, another autoimmune disease, pregnancy or lactation was excluded. Clinical symptoms, serum thyroxine and TRAb, thyroid ultrasound, and orbital computed tomography formed the basis for the diagnoses. Ficoll-Paque density gradient centrifugation was used to isolate PBMCs from around 9.1 ml of fresh peripheral blood. Trizol reagent was used to extract total RNA, and RNA quality was then checked on an Agilent 2100 Bioanalyzer. The sequencing input was blood. The source is a woman aged 18-29 years with Graves' hyperthyroidism.

The nucleotide sequence reads TGTGCCACCAGCACCCGGGACAGGGCCACAGATACGCAGTATTTT. Its coded protein is CATSTRDRATDTQYF. The chain joins TRBV15 to TRBJ2-3; the central 9 bases match TRBD1. Reading the germline V gene (reference sequence) gives CDR1 LNHNV and CDR2 YYDKDF. Trimming takes 4 bases off V and 2 bases off J; junction bases not matched to a gene: 4. The CDR3 goes from the cysteine to the phenylalanine over 15 residues. CDR3 DNA is the only sequence kept; it has 45 bases, read in frame from the first base.